Presented here are 15 T cell receptor beta chains from one specimen sequenced in a study of CD8+ T cells in alopecia areata. Sequencing used cDNA as its template, made by extracting RNA and reverse transcribing it. Clones were read by immunoSEQ multiplex PCR, and TCRdb kept only the in-frame ones, dropping some. This table has fewer than 40,000 clones, less than 65% appearing once. The source material was NKG2D-high CD8+ T cells sorted from blood. The origin of the receptors is a human donor with alopecia areata.

The rearrangement links TRBV27 to TRBJ1-1, with 7 bases that match TRBD1. The V segment lost 6 bases and the J segment 4 bases; nucleotides outside the gene matches: 2. CDR1 MNHEY and CDR2 SMNVEV come from the germline V gene (reference sequence). The CDR3 contains 12 residues. CDR3 in amino acids: CASRQGGTEAFF. DNA for the CDR3: TGTGCCAGCAGGCAGGGGGGCACTGAAGCTTTCTTT.

The CDR3 loop reads CASSVEGFDEQFF. CDR3 bases: TGTGCCAGCAGCGTAGAAGGTTTCGATGAGCAGTTCTTC. This chain links TRBV9 with TRBJ2-1; D gene ambiguous. Per the germline V gene, CDR1 is SGDLS and CDR2 is YYNGEE. The ends were cut back, 0 bases at V and 8 bases at J, with 9 bases in the middle. CDR3 length: 13 residues.

This sequence joins TRBV6-5 and TRBJ1-1; no reliable D call. The germline V gene has CDR1 MNHEY and CDR2 SVGAGI. The CDR3 has 10 residues. Trimming stripped 8 bases from V and 5 bases from J, with 6 bases between. The CDR3 region is CASGMTEAFF. The CDR3 DNA reads as TGTGCCAGCGGTATGACTGAAGCTTTCTTT.

This rearrangement joins TRBV7-6 to TRBJ2-7, with D possibly being TRBD1 or TRBD2 (5 bases each). Deletions cut 5 bases from V and 6 bases from J, with 20 bases between. The CDR3 runs to 15 residues. CDR1 is SGHVS and CDR2 is FNYEAQ in the germline V gene. The CDR3 sequence: CASSHSGTPVSEQYF. The CDR3 nucleotides are TGTGCCAGCAGCCATTCCGGGACGCCGGTTTCCGAGCAGTACTTC.

The chain links TRBV7-2 to TRBJ2-1, with TRBD2 matching over 9 bases. The CDR3 has 17 amino acids. J gave up 0 bases and V 2 bases, and 5 bases lay outside the gene matches. The germline V gene has CDR1 SGHTA and CDR2 FQGNSA. The CDR3 DNA follows: TGTGCCAGCAGCTTACCGCGGGGGGGCGGCTCCTACAATGAGCAGTTCTTC. Protein sequence: CASSLPRGGGSYNEQFF.

The chain recombines TRBV11-2 with TRBJ2-1; 16 bases are shared with TRBD2. Germline loops: CDR1 SGHAT, CDR2 FQNNGV. The V segment lost 3 bases and the J segment 9 bases; nucleotides outside the gene matches: 5. This CDR3 region has 16 residues. CDR3 region: CASSLGLAGGPGEQFF. Here the CDR3 DNA reads TGTGCCAGCAGCTTGGGACTAGCGGGAGGGCCTGGTGAGCAGTTCTTC.

This chain uses TRBV28 with TRBJ2-1; 14 bases line up with TRBD2. Germline V CDR1 and CDR2: MDHEN, SYDVKM. Losses at the gene ends were 6 bases for V and 8 bases for J; bases not matched to a gene: 3. The CDR3 is made up of 14 amino acids. DNA for the CDR3: TGTGCCAGCAGAGGGACTAGCGGGAGCTATGAGCAGTTCTTC. Translation: CASRGTSGSYEQFF.

The chain couples TRBV27 to TRBJ2-5; TRBD1 matches at 7 bases. This CDR3 is 15 amino acids long. The V gene's germline CDR1 is MNHEY and CDR2 SMNVEV (reference sequence). The V segment lost 6 bases and the J segment 3 bases; nucleotides outside the gene matches: 10. CDR3 in amino acids: CASREEPTGKETQYF. CDR3 bases: TGTGCCAGCAGGGAAGAACCGACAGGGAAAGAGACCCAGTACTTC.

The chain combines TRBV9 with TRBJ2-4; no definite D call. The CDR3 has 14 amino acids. V was cut by 3 bases and J by 3 bases, with 10 bases left in between. CDR1 and CDR2 (germline): SGDLS, YYNGEE. CDR3 region: CASSATLGKNIQYF. CDR3 in DNA: TGTGCCAGCAGCGCGACACTTGGCAAAAACATTCAGTACTTC.

Points on this clone: Other DNA sequences from this sample encode an identical CDR3 as well. The chain joins TRBV29-1 to TRBJ2-1; 12 positions match TRBD2. V lost 5 bases to trimming and J lost 7 bases; unmatched junction nucleotides: 6. This CDR3 has 14 residues. The germline CDR1 and CDR2 sequences are SQVTM and ANQGSEA. CDR3 region: CSVLAGGPFNEQFF. CDR3 DNA: TGCAGCGTTCTAGCGGGAGGGCCTTTTAATGAGCAGTTCTTC.

V and J are TRBV5-4 and TRBJ2-7; tentative D call: TRBD2 (5 bases). Germline V gene lookup returns CDR1 SGHNT and CDR2 YYREEE (reference sequence). V was cut by 6 bases and J by 0 bases, with 10 bases left in between. This CDR3 is 13 amino acids long. The CDR3 loop reads CASMDGLSYEQYF. The CDR3 DNA follows: TGTGCCAGCATGGACGGACTCTCCTACGAGCAGTACTTC. Full variable domain (missing parts from reference TRBV5-4 and TRBJ2-7): ETGVTQSPTHLIKTRGQQVTLRCSSQSGHNTVSWYQQALGQGPQFIFQYYREEENGRGNFPPRFSGLQFPNYSSELNVNALELDDSALYLCASMDGLSYEQYFGPGTRLTVT.

V and J are TRBV2 and TRBJ1-4; D call uncertain. Deletions cut 1 base from V and 2 bases from J, with 14 bases between. Germline values: CDR1 SNHLY, CDR2 FYNNEI. The CDR3 extends over 17 amino acids. The CDR3 region is CASSEGPEGLTNEKLFF. The DNA for the CDR3 is TGTGCCAGCAGTGAAGGGCCCGAAGGCCTTACTAATGAAAAACTGTTTTTT.

The V and J genes are TRBV27 and TRBJ2-7; the D gene is possibly TRBD1 (5 bases). Trimming removed 4 bases at V and 3 bases at J, with 10 bases between. This CDR3 contains 13 residues. Germline CDR1 is MNHEY and CDR2 is SMNVEV (reference sequence). This CDR3 reads CASSYRIRYEQYF. CDR3 sequence (DNA): TGTGCCAGCAGTTACAGGATCCGCTACGAGCAGTACTTC.

The CDR3, as DNA: TGTGCCAGCAGGGGGATAGGCAATCAGCCCCAGCATTTT. Translation: CASRGIGNQPQHF. V and J are TRBV27 and TRBJ1-5; no definite D call. CDR1 is MNHEY, CDR2 SMNVEV, per germline (reference sequence). CDR3 length: 13 amino acids. V was trimmed by 6 bases and J by 2 bases, leaving 8 bases between them.

The chain uses TRBV28 and TRBJ2-2; D might be TRBD1 (6 bases). The CDR3 consists of 14 residues. Trimming took 4 bases from V and 7 from J, leaving 13 bases between them. Germline V gene sequence: CDR1 MDHEN, CDR2 SYDVKM. In nucleotides, the CDR3 is TGTGCCAGCAGTTGGACAGTTACTAGCGGGGAGCTGTTTTTT. It specifies CASSWTVTSGELFF.